This paragraph covers one TCR beta chain sequence. Its antigen remains unknown. Germline-derived CDR1 and CDR2 are SNHLY and FYNNEI. The ends lost 8 bases at V and 11 bases at J; junction bases unmatched: 12. There are 13 residues in the CDR3. The entry originates in a study of cytomegalovirus exposure and HLA in healthy donors. Study-level results: Roughly even sequencing depth across donors was the assumption behind the presence/absence analyses. For most TCR beta V segments, an earlier analysis put the productive rate at about 90% or about 30% of the time.

Primers included in the PCR were 60 Vbeta and 13 Jbeta primers. Measured with immunoSEQ multiplex PCR; TCRdb has only the in-frame clones, and not every one. The data hold some 120,000 clones, with 70% to 80% observed a single time. The genes are TRBV2 and TRBJ2-5; 9 bases are a match to TRBD2. The sequenced sample was PBMCs. The sequence was collected from a man aged 30-40 years in good health and CMV-seronegative. This CDR3 reads CASQTSGASEQYF. CDR3 sequence (DNA): TGTGCCAGCCAGACTAGCGGCGCCTCGGAGCAGTACTTC.